This TCR beta chain came from a study of Ad26.COV2.S vaccination and SARS-CoV-2 variants. Treatment noted: some 20 received Ad26.COV2.S at low or high dose, single or two shots; roughly 5 received placebo; per-sample allocation not given. Following the first vaccine or placebo injection, samples were taken on day 63. Some clones are missing from TCRdb's copy, which holds only in-frame ones; the method was immunoSEQ multiplex PCR. This sample has around 300,000 clones, with approximately 90% found just once. This material consisted of peripheral blood, taken in a trial of Ad26.COV2.S vaccine versus placebo. The source is a person between 18 and 65 years old who received the Ad26.COV2.S COVID-19 vaccine or a placebo.

The CDR3 DNA is TGTGCCAGCCGGATTGACCCGAACACTGAAGCTTTCTTT. Translated, it gives CASRIDPNTEAFF. The gene calls are TRBV28 and TRBJ1-1; D gene ambiguous. V was cut by 8 bases and J by 1 base, with 11 bases left in between. Per germline, CDR1 MDHEN and CDR2 SYDVKM. CDR3 size: 13 residues.